This T cell receptor (beta chain) derives from a study of CD8+CD57+ T cells in acquired aplastic anemia. In the study overall: Mean yield of DNA from sorted CD4+ and CD8+ cells was 3 to 3.5 ug.

General study findings and limits: Patients and healthy controls showed no significant CD8+ Simpson's diversity difference.

Investigators profiled TCR beta VDJ and CDR3 from genomic DNA template. TCRdb reprocessed the reads via MiXCR and lists one record per CDR3 protein. The repertoire holds 270,000 or so distinct CDR3 sequences, with approximately 80% as singletons. CD8+CD57+ cell expansion, shown by flow cytometry, had occurred in the patients selected for sequencing. The study sampled blood from patients who had received no therapy. The V and J ends lost 4 bases and 6 bases, in that order; junction bases with no gene match: 9. CDR1 is SGDLS and CDR2 is YYNGEE in the germline V gene. The CDR3 runs 14 residues. About this clonotype itself: What it binds is not known.

This receptor was identified in a human donor with aplastic anemia. The chain combines TRBV9 with TRBJ2-7; 8 bases fit TRBD1. Specimen: sorted CD4+, CD8+, or CD8+CD57+ T cells (not recorded which) from PBMCs. DNA for the CDR3: TGTGCCAGCAGCCCCAACCAGGGGGCAAGCGAGCAGTACTTC. Protein sequence: CASSPNQGASEQYF.